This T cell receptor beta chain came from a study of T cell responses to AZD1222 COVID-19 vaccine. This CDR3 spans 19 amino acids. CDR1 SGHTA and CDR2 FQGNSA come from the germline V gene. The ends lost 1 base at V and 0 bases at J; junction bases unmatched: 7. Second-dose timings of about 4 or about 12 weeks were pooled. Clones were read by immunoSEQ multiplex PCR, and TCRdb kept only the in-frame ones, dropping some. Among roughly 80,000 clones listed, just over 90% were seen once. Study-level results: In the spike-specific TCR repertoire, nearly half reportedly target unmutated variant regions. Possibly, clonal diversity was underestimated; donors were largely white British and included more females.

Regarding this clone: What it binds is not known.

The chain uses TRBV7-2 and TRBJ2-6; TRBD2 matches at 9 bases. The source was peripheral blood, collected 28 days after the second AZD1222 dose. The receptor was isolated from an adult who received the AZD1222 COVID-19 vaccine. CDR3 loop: CASSLVAGGTSSGANVLTF. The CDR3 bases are TGTGCCAGCAGCTTAGTCGCGGGAGGGACGTCCTCTGGGGCCAACGTCCTGACTTTC. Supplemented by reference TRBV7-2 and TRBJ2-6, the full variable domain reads GAGVSQSPSNKVTEKGKDVELRCDPISGHTALYWYRQSLGQGLEFLIYFQGNSAPDKSGLPSDRFSAERTGGSVSTLTIQRTQQEDSAVYLCASSLVAGGTSSGANVLTFGAGSRLTVL.